This T cell receptor beta chain is drawn from a study of cytomegalovirus exposure and HLA in healthy donors. Broader study findings: Later analysis identified 16,000 or so TCR beta sequences associated with HLA alleles, using a false discovery rate threshold of 0.05.

The PCR contained 60 Vbeta and 13 Jbeta primers. Some clones are missing from TCRdb's copy, which holds only in-frame ones; the method was immunoSEQ multiplex PCR. The table has roughly 280,000 clones, around two thirds seen once. Concerning this clone: Its antigen is not known.

What was sequenced was PBMCs. The TCR sequence derives from a female donor in good health and CMV-seronegative.

The CDR3 region is CASSSKGLAGVSLPYEQYF. Here the CDR3 DNA reads TGTGCCAGCAGCTCGAAAGGACTAGCGGGAGTGTCCCTTCCCTACGAGCAGTACTTC. This sequence joins TRBV11-3 and TRBJ2-7; TRBD2 agrees at 13 bases. The CDR3 is 19 amino acids. From germline, CDR1 is SGHNT and CDR2 YENEEA. The V gene end was trimmed by 4 bases and the J gene end by 2 bases; junction bases not matched to a gene: 14.